A selection of T cell receptor beta chains follows, all from one sample in a study of shared clonotypes between healthy human individuals. Some clones are missing from TCRdb's copy, which holds only in-frame ones; the method was immunoSEQ multiplex PCR. The profile shows around 500,000 clones, around 73% of them singletons. Material: PBMCs. The receptors come from a middle-aged woman in good health. Some clones in this sample may be carry-over from other donors' samples. CDR3s include the opening cysteine and the closing phenylalanine or tryptophan. The order of the fields is J gene, CDR3 length, D gene, V gene, clone size, CDR3 DNA, CDR3 protein. A D gene is named only where the DNA matches it firmly. Only part of the rows carry a size: once, few, many, or a class if the clone is expanded.

j_gene: TRBJ1-1
len: 14
d_gene: -
v_gene: TRBV7-2
abundance: -
CDR3nt: TGTGCCAGCAGCTTAGTCGGCAGCCCAACGAAAGCTTTCTTT
CDR3aa: CASSLVGSPTKAFF

j_gene: TRBJ2-2
len: 13
d_gene: -
v_gene: TRBV5-1
abundance: -
CDR3nt: TGCGCCAGCAGCTTGGGACAAACCGGGGAGCTGTTTTTT
CDR3aa: CASSLGQTGELFF

j_gene: TRBJ2-5
len: 14
d_gene: TRBD1
v_gene: TRBV5-1
abundance: -
CDR3nt: TGCGCCAGCAGCTCCCAGGGGGCGGAAGAGACCCAGTACTTC
CDR3aa: CASSSQGAEETQYF

j_gene: TRBJ1-6
len: 14
d_gene: -
v_gene: TRBV25-1
abundance: once
CDR3nt: TGTGCCAGCAGTGAATATACCGTAAATTCACCCCTCCACTTT
CDR3aa: CASSEYTVNSPLHF

j_gene: TRBJ2-5
len: 14
d_gene: TRBD2
v_gene: TRBV19
abundance: few
CDR3nt: TGTGCCAGTAGTATAACTAGCGCTCAAGAGACCCAGTACTTC
CDR3aa: CASSITSAQETQYF

j_gene: TRBJ1-1
len: 12
d_gene: -
v_gene: TRBV7-9
abundance: -
CDR3nt: TGTGCCAGCAGCTTTGCGGGTACTGAAGCTTTCTTT
CDR3aa: CASSFAGTEAFF

j_gene: TRBJ2-7
len: 14
d_gene: TRBD2
v_gene: TRBV5-1
abundance: -
CDR3nt: TGCGCCAGCAGCTTGGGGGGGACTAGCTACGAGCAGTACTTC
CDR3aa: CASSLGGTSYEQYF

j_gene: TRBJ2-7
len: 15
d_gene: -
v_gene: TRBV29-1
abundance: -
CDR3nt: TGCAGCGTTGGAGGGAGCAGGGGGGACTTTTACGAGCAGTACTTC
CDR3aa: CSVGGSRGDFYEQYF

j_gene: TRBJ2-7
len: 12
d_gene: -
v_gene: TRBV28
abundance: -
CDR3nt: TGTGCCAGCAGTTTTTGGGGGTTCGAGCAGTACTTC
CDR3aa: CASSFWGFEQYF

j_gene: TRBJ2-7
len: 14
d_gene: TRBD2
v_gene: TRBV7-2
abundance: -
CDR3nt: TGTGCCAGCAGCAGGACTAGCGGTCCCTACGAGCAGTACTTC
CDR3aa: CASSRTSGPYEQYF

j_gene: TRBJ2-2
len: 16
d_gene: TRBD1
v_gene: TRBV7-8
abundance: -
CDR3nt: TGTGCCAGCAGCACCCGGGACAGGGGATTAGCGGGGGAGCTGTTTTTT
CDR3aa: CASSTRDRGLAGELFF

j_gene: TRBJ2-2
len: 17
d_gene: TRBD2
v_gene: TRBV4-3
abundance: -
CDR3nt: TGCGCCAGCAGCCAAGGAGGGGGCAGCGGGAGGATCGGGGAGCTGTTTTTT
CDR3aa: CASSQGGGSGRIGELFF

j_gene: TRBJ2-5
len: 13
d_gene: -
v_gene: TRBV19
abundance: few
CDR3nt: TGTGCCTCGTCGGGGCAGCTACAAGAGACCCAGTACTTC
CDR3aa: CASSGQLQETQYF

j_gene: TRBJ2-5
len: 14
d_gene: TRBD1
v_gene: TRBV7-9
abundance: -
CDR3nt: TGTGCCAGCAGCTCTACAGGGGGGATAGAGACCCAGTACTTC
CDR3aa: CASSSTGGIETQYF

j_gene: TRBJ1-4
len: 13
d_gene: -
v_gene: TRBV19
abundance: -
CDR3nt: TGTGCCAGTAGTATGGGGCAGGGAGAAAAACTGTTTTTT
CDR3aa: CASSMGQGEKLFF

j_gene: TRBJ2-1
len: 15
d_gene: TRBD2
v_gene: TRBV19
abundance: -
CDR3nt: TGTGCCAGTAGTATAAGCAGCGGGAGGGTGGCTGAGCAGTTCTTC
CDR3aa: CASSISSGRVAEQFF

j_gene: TRBJ2-1
len: 15
d_gene: TRBD1
v_gene: TRBV6-1
abundance: -
CDR3nt: TGTGCCAGCAGAGCGACCGGGACAGATAGCGATGAGCAGTTCTTC
CDR3aa: CASRATGTDSDEQFF

j_gene: TRBJ2-6
len: 14
d_gene: TRBD2
v_gene: TRBV5-6
abundance: -
CDR3nt: TGTGCCACGAGCGGGGCGACTGGGGCCAACGTCCTGACTTTC
CDR3aa: CATSGATGANVLTF

j_gene: TRBJ2-5
len: 14
d_gene: TRBD2
v_gene: TRBV6-6
abundance: few
CDR3nt: TGTGCCAGCAGTTTGGGAGGGCGGGAAGAGACCCAGTACTTC
CDR3aa: CASSLGGREETQYF

j_gene: TRBJ1-1
len: 14
d_gene: -
v_gene: TRBV7-8
abundance: -
CDR3nt: TGTGCCAGCAGCCTCGCCCAAGGGGCTGCTGAAGCTTTCTTT
CDR3aa: CASSLAQGAAEAFF

j_gene: TRBJ2-7
len: 16
d_gene: -
v_gene: TRBV11-3
abundance: -
CDR3nt: TGTGCCAGCAGCTTTCCAGACGGCGGAAAGATCCACGAGCAGTACTTC
CDR3aa: CASSFPDGGKIHEQYF

j_gene: TRBJ1-1
len: 15
d_gene: TRBD1
v_gene: TRBV5-1
abundance: -
CDR3nt: TGCGCCAGCAGTTCGACAGGGTCATTGAACACTGAAGCTTTCTTT
CDR3aa: CASSSTGSLNTEAFF

j_gene: TRBJ2-2
len: 15
d_gene: TRBD1
v_gene: TRBV4-1
abundance: -
CDR3nt: TGCGCCAGCAGCCCCGGACAGGGTACGGGCGGGGAGCTGTTTTTT
CDR3aa: CASSPGQGTGGELFF

j_gene: TRBJ2-1
len: 14
d_gene: TRBD2
v_gene: TRBV4-3
abundance: once
CDR3nt: TGCGCCAGCTACTTGGCGGGGGGTTACAATGAGCAGTTCTTC
CDR3aa: CASYLAGGYNEQFF

j_gene: TRBJ2-1
len: 14
d_gene: TRBD2
v_gene: TRBV10-3
abundance: -
CDR3nt: TGTGCCAGCCGTCTAGCGGGAGAAGACAATGAGCAGTTCTTC
CDR3aa: CASRLAGEDNEQFF

j_gene: TRBJ1-2
len: 16
d_gene: TRBD1
v_gene: TRBV5-4
abundance: -
CDR3nt: TGTGCCAGCAGACAGGGGAAGGGAAGACAGGGCCATGGCTACACCTTC
CDR3aa: CASRQGKGRQGHGYTF

j_gene: TRBJ2-1
len: 11
d_gene: -
v_gene: TRBV10-3
abundance: few
CDR3nt: TGTGCCACCCAGGGGCAATGGGAGCAGTTCTTC
CDR3aa: CATQGQWEQFF

j_gene: TRBJ2-7
len: 13
d_gene: -
v_gene: TRBV5-1
abundance: -
CDR3nt: TGCGCCAGCAGCTTGGGCCAGGGACCAGAGCAGTACTTC
CDR3aa: CASSLGQGPEQYF

j_gene: TRBJ2-1
len: 10
d_gene: -
v_gene: TRBV20-1
abundance: -
CDR3nt: TGCAGTGCTAGACGGAATGAGCAGTTCTTC
CDR3aa: CSARRNEQFF

j_gene: TRBJ1-5
len: 15
d_gene: TRBD1
v_gene: TRBV2
abundance: few
CDR3nt: TGTGCCAGCAGGAGACAGGGGTATGGCAATCAGCCCCAGCATTTT
CDR3aa: CASRRQGYGNQPQHF

j_gene: TRBJ2-7
len: 15
d_gene: TRBD1
v_gene: TRBV6-4
abundance: once
CDR3nt: TGTGCCAGCAGTGCCACAGGGGGCGCGGGGGACGAGCAGTACTTC
CDR3aa: CASSATGGAGDEQYF

j_gene: TRBJ1-4
len: 13
d_gene: TRBD1
v_gene: TRBV6-6
abundance: many
CDR3nt: TGTGCCAGCAGTGACAGGGGGTTGAAAAAACTGTTTTTT
CDR3aa: CASSDRGLKKLFF

j_gene: TRBJ2-5
len: 15
d_gene: TRBD2
v_gene: TRBV19
abundance: once
CDR3nt: TGTGCCAGTACCTTGACTAGCGTCGGCCAAGAGACCCAGTACTTC
CDR3aa: CASTLTSVGQETQYF

j_gene: TRBJ2-7
len: 14
d_gene: TRBD1
v_gene: TRBV7-2
abundance: -
CDR3nt: TGTGCCAGCAGCTTTGGGACAGGGTCCTACGAGCAGTACTTC
CDR3aa: CASSFGTGSYEQYF

j_gene: TRBJ1-1
len: 13
d_gene: -
v_gene: TRBV6-1
abundance: -
CDR3nt: TGTGCCAGCAAGGCGGGGAGGGACACTGAAGCTTTCTTT
CDR3aa: CASKAGRDTEAFF

j_gene: TRBJ2-1
len: 14
d_gene: TRBD2
v_gene: TRBV2
abundance: -
CDR3nt: TGTGCCAGCATGGGACTAGCGGGAGCCAATGAGCAGTTCTTC
CDR3aa: CASMGLAGANEQFF

j_gene: TRBJ2-6
len: 13
d_gene: -
v_gene: TRBV2
abundance: -
CDR3nt: TGTGCCGGTACAGGGCCTGGGGCCAACGTCCTGACTTTC
CDR3aa: CAGTGPGANVLTF

j_gene: TRBJ2-7
len: 15
d_gene: -
v_gene: TRBV6-1
abundance: -
CDR3nt: TGTGCCAGCAGTGAACAAATAGGTAGCTCCTACGAGCAGTACTTC
CDR3aa: CASSEQIGSSYEQYF

j_gene: TRBJ2-3
len: 14
d_gene: -
v_gene: TRBV11-3
abundance: few
CDR3nt: TGTGCCAGCAGCTTGAATTGGGCGGCAGATACGCAGTATTTT
CDR3aa: CASSLNWAADTQYF

j_gene: TRBJ2-7
len: 14
d_gene: -
v_gene: TRBV30
abundance: -
CDR3nt: TGTGCCTGGAAAGCCCCCCACAAAACCTACGAGCAGTACTTC
CDR3aa: CAWKAPHKTYEQYF

j_gene: TRBJ2-2
len: 16
d_gene: TRBD1
v_gene: TRBV6-6
abundance: -
CDR3nt: TGTGCCAGCAGGGCTACAGGGGGCGCGGGCACCGGGGAGCTGTTTTTT
CDR3aa: CASRATGGAGTGELFF

j_gene: TRBJ2-4
len: 17
d_gene: TRBD2
v_gene: TRBV7-8
abundance: -
CDR3nt: TGTGCCAGCAGTAGATCGGGACTAGCGGGAGGGTTGAACATTCAGTACTTC
CDR3aa: CASSRSGLAGGLNIQYF

j_gene: TRBJ1-2
len: 14
d_gene: TRBD1
v_gene: TRBV5-1
abundance: -
CDR3nt: TGCGCCAGCAGCGGGCTGACAGGGGCCGATGGCTACACCTTC
CDR3aa: CASSGLTGADGYTF

j_gene: TRBJ2-7
len: 14
d_gene: -
v_gene: TRBV18
abundance: -
CDR3nt: TGTGCCAGCTCACCACCGGGCAGTTTGGACGAGCAGTACTTC
CDR3aa: CASSPPGSLDEQYF

j_gene: TRBJ2-7
len: 15
d_gene: -
v_gene: TRBV7-2
abundance: -
CDR3nt: TGTGCCAGCAGCTTAGGTGGCCAACGCACCTACGAGCAGTACTTC
CDR3aa: CASSLGGQRTYEQYF

j_gene: TRBJ2-7
len: 16
d_gene: TRBD2
v_gene: TRBV6-6
abundance: -
CDR3nt: TGTGCCAGCAGTAGCCCCGCCGGGACTAGCGGATACGAGCAGTACTTC
CDR3aa: CASSSPAGTSGYEQYF